The T cell receptor beta chain described here comes from a study of T cell responses to AZD1222 COVID-19 vaccine. Study conclusions and caveats: Donors were mostly white British, more females; clonal diversity possibly underestimated. Unmutated variant regions are reportedly targeted by nearly half of spike-specific TCRs. Among those given AZD1222, only five or six were seropositive at baseline. CD4 TCRs covered the whole spike, strongest at regions 160-218 and 743-854.

In this sample, this clone turned up once. No antigen is known for it. The CDR3 has 16 residues. Germline-derived CDR1 and CDR2 are SEHNR and FQNEAQ (reference sequence). With 2 bases removed from V and 1 base from J, the gap between germline ends came to 12 bases. Some clones are missing from TCRdb's copy, which holds only in-frame ones; the method was immunoSEQ multiplex PCR. The sample includes 110,000 to 150,000 clones, more than 75% of them seen just once. Sequenced here: peripheral blood, sampled 28 days after the second AZD1222 dose. The gene calls are TRBV7-9 and TRBJ1-5; possibly TRBD1 for D (5 bases). This TCR derives from an adult who received the AZD1222 COVID-19 vaccine. The CDR3 sequence is CASSLYGGVSNQPQHF. The CDR3 DNA reads as TGTGCCAGCAGCTTATACGGGGGAGTGAGCAATCAGCCCCAGCATTTT. Filled out from reference TRBV7-9 and TRBJ1-5, the complete variable domain reads DTGVSQNPRHKITKRGQNVTFRCDPISEHNRLYWYRQTLGQGPEFLTYFQNEAQLEKSRLLSDRFSAERPKGSFSTLEIQRTEQGDSAMYLCASSLYGGVSNQPQHFGDGTRLSIL.